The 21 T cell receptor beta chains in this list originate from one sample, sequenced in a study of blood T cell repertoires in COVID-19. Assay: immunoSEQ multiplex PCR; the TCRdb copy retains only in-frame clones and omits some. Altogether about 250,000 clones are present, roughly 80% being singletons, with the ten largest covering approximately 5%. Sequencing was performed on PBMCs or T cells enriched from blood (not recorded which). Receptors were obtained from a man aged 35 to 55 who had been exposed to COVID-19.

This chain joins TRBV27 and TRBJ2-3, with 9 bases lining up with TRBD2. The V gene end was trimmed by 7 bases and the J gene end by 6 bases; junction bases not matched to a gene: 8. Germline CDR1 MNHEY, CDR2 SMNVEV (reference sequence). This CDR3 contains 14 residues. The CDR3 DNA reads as TGTGCCAGCACCCTAGTAGCGGGAGAGGATACGCAGTATTTT. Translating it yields CASTLVAGEDTQYF.

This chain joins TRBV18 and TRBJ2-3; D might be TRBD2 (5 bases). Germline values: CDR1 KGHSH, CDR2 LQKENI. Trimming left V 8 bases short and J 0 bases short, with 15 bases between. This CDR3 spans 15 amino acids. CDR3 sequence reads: CASQNAGVSTDTQYF. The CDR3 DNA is TGTGCCAGCCAAAACGCGGGCGTTAGCACAGATACGCAGTATTTT.

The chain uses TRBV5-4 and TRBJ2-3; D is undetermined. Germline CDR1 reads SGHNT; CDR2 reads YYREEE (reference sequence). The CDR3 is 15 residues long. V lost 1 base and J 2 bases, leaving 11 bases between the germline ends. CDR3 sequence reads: CASSLLESDTDTQYF. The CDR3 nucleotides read TGTGCCAGCAGCTTGTTGGAGAGCGACACAGATACGCAGTATTTT.

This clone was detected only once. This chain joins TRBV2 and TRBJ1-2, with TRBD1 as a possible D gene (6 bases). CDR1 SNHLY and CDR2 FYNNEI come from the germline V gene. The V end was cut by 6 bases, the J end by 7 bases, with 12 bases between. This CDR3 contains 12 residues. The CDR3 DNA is TGTGCCAGCAGGGCTAGAGGGGGTGGCTACACCTTC. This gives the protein CASRARGGGYTF.

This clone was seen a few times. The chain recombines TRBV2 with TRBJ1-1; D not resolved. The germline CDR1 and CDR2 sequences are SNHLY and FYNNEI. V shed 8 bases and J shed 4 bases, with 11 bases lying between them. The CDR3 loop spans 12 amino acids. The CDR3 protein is CASSRGPTEAFF. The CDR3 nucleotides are TGTGCCAGCTCCAGAGGCCCCACTGAAGCTTTCTTT.

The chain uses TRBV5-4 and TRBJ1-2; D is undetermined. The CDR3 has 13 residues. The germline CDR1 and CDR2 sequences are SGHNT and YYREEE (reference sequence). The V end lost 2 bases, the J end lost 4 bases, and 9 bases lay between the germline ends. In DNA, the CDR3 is TGTGCCAGCAGCTTACCTGCAGGCTATGGCTACACCTTC. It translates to CASSLPAGYGYTF.

The CDR3 spells CASESRTGNTEAFF. In nucleotides, the CDR3 is TGTGCCAGCGAAAGCCGGACGGGAAACACTGAAGCTTTCTTT. The J gene is TRBJ1-1, the V gene TRBV18; no firm D call. The CDR3 length is 14 residues. The V gene lost 8 bases and the J gene lost 2 bases, with 15 bases spanning the gap. CDR1 is KGHSH, CDR2 LQKENI, per germline. The entire variable domain, with the rest obtained from reference TRBV18 and TRBJ1-1, is as follows: NAGVMQNPRHLVRRRGQEARLRCSPMKGHSHVYWYRQLPEEGLKFMVYLQKENIIDESGMPKERFSAEFPKEGPSILRIQQVVRGDSAAYFCASESRTGNTEAFFGQGTRLTVV.

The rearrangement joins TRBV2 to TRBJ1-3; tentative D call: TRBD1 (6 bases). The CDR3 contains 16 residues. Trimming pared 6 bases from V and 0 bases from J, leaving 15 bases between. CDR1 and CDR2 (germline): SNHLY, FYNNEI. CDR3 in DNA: TGTGCCAGCAGGCGAGGACAGTTGAGCTCTGGAAACACCATATATTTT. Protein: CASRRGQLSSGNTIYF.

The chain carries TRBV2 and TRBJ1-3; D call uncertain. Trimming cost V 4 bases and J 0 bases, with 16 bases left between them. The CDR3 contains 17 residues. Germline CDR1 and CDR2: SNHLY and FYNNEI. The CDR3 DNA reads TGTGCCAGCAGTGCCGGAGGGAGGGCTACCTCTGGAAACACCATATATTTT. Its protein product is CASSAGGRATSGNTIYF.

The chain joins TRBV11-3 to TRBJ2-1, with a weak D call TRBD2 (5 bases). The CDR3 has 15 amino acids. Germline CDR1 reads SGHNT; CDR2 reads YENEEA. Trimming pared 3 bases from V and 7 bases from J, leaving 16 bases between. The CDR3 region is CASSFSGLELNEQFF. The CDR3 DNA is TGTGCCAGCAGCTTCTCTGGACTGGAATTGAATGAGCAGTTCTTC. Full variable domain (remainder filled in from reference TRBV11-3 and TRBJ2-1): EAGVVQSPRYKIIEKKQPVAFWCNPISGHNTLYWYLQNLGQGPELLIRYENEEAVDDSQLPKDRFSAERLKGVDSTLKIQPAELGDSAVYLCASSFSGLELNEQFFGPGTRLTVL.

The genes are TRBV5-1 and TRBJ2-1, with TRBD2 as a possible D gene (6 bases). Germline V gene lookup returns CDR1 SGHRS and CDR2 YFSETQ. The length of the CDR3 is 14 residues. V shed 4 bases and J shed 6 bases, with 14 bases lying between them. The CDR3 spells CASSPRLGPNEQFF. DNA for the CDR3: TGCGCCAGCAGCCCTCGACTAGGACCCAATGAGCAGTTCTTC.

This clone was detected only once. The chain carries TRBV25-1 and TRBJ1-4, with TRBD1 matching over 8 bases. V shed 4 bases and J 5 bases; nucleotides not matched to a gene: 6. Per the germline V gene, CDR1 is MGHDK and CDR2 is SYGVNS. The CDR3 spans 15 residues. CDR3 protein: CASSGIQGANEKLFF. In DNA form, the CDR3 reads TGTGCCAGCAGTGGGATCCAGGGGGCGAATGAAAAACTGTTTTTT.

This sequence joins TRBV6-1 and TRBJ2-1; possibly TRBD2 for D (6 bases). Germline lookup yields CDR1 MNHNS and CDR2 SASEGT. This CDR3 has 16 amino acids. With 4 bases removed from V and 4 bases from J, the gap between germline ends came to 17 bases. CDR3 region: CASSGSGRYLYNEQFF. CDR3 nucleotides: TGTGCCAGCAGTGGCTCGGGGAGGTATCTTTACAATGAGCAGTTCTTC.

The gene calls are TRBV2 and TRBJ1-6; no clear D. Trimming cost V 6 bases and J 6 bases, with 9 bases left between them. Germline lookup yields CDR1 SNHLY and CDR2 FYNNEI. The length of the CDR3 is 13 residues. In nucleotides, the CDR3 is TGTGCCAGCAGGGGCTTATCTAATTCACCCCTCCACTTT. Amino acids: CASRGLSNSPLHF.

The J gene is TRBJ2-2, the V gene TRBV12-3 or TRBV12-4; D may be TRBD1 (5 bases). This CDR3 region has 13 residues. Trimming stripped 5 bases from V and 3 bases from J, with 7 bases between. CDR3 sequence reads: CASSNRYTGELFF. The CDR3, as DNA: TGTGCCAGCAGTAACAGGTACACCGGGGAGCTGTTTTTT.

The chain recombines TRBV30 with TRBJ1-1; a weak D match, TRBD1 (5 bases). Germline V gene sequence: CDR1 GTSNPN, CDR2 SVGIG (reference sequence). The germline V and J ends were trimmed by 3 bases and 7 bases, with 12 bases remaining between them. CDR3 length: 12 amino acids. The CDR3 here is CAWSRYQGEAFF. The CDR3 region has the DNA TGTGCCTGGAGCCGATATCAGGGTGAAGCTTTCTTT.

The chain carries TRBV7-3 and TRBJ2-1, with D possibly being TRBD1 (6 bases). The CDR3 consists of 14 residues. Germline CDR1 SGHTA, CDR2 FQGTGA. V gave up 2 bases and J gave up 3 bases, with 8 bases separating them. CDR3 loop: CASSLGGHYNEQFF. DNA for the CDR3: TGTGCCAGCAGCTTAGGGGGCCACTACAATGAGCAGTTCTTC.

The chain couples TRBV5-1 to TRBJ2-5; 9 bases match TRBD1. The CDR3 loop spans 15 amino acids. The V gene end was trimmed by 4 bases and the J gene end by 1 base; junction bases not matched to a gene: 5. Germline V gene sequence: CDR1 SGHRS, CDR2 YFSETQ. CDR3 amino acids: CASSPGQGGQETQYF. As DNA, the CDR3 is TGCGCCAGCAGCCCGGGACAGGGTGGCCAAGAGACCCAGTACTTC.

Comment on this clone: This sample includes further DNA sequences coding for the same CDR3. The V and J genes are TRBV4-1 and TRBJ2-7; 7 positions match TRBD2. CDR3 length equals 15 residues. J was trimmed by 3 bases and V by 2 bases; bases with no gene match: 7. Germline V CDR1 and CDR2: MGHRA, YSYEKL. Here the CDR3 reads CASSQPPSGYYEQYF. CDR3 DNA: TGCGCCAGCAGCCAACCGCCTAGCGGTTACTACGAGCAGTACTTC.

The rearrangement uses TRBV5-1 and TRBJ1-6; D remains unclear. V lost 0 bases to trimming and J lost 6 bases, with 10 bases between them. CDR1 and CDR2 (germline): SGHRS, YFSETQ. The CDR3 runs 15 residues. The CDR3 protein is CASSLAGRVNSPLHF. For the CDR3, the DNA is TGCGCCAGCAGCTTGGCCGGGCGGGTTAATTCACCCCTCCACTTT.

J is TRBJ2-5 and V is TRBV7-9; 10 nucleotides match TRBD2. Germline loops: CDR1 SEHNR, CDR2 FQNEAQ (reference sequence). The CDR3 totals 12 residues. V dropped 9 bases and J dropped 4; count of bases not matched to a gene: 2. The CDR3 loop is CASLAGGETQYF. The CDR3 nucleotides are TGTGCCAGTTTAGCGGGAGGAGAGACCCAGTACTTC.